The entry below gives a single T cell receptor beta chain sequence along with its context. Its antigen is not identified. Clones were read by immunoSEQ multiplex PCR, and TCRdb kept only the in-frame ones, dropping some. This table holds some 79,000 clones, 82% found once. Looked up from germline, CDR1 is SGHRS and CDR2 is YFSETQ. CDR3 length: 13 residues. Trimming shortened V by 0 bases and J by 10 bases, and 11 bases separated the two germline ends. These data belong to a study of PD-L1 blockade in urothelial cancer. Study-level information: Atezolizumab, begun by patients around 2014, was given at 1,200 mg intravenously every 3 weeks. Blood samples had a median of 141,255 T cells. Most patients, about 85% of the roughly 30, were males with bladder-origin cancer. Study-level points and caveats: Larger 3-week expansion of tumor-associated blood clones was seen in durable-benefit patients.

The TCR originated in an older man with urothelial cancer. The sequencing here drew on PBMCs, taken around atezolizumab (anti-PD-L1) treatment. The rearrangement uses TRBV5-1 and TRBJ2-1, with D tentatively TRBD2 (6 bases). The CDR3 DNA sequence: TGCGCCAGCAGCTTGGGAGGCGGGATGGAGCAGTTCTTC. Its translation: CASSLGGGMEQFF. The full variable domain, with the rest looked up from reference TRBV5-1 and TRBJ2-1, is KAGVTQTPRYLIKTRGQQVTLSCSPISGHRSVSWYQQTPGQGLQFLFEYFSETQRNKGNFPGRFSGRQFSNSRSEMNVSTLELGDSALYLCASSLGGGMEQFFGPGTRLTVL.